This record concerns one T cell receptor (beta chain) sequence. Here immunoSEQ multiplex PCR was the method, and the copy in TCRdb shows in-frame clones only, minus some. There are 95,000 to 110,000 clones in the sample; roughly 82% occur only once, and about 5% lies in the top ten. Germline-derived CDR1 and CDR2 are MGHDK and SYGVNS. The V and J ends lost 3 bases and 11 bases, in that order; junction bases with no gene match: 6. The CDR3 is made up of 12 amino acids. The sample belongs to a study of blood T cell repertoires in COVID-19. Study overall: Samples representing acute and convalescent COVID-19 were sourced from the United States, Italy and Spain. PBMCs, B-cell-depleted T cells, or T cells provided the cDNA or gDNA that made up the material.

This clonotype was obtained from a man in his sixties with acute or convalescent COVID-19. The sample consisted of peripheral blood. The genes are TRBV25-1 and TRBJ1-1, with 7 positions matching TRBD1. CDR3 protein: CASSDRQGVAFF. CDR3 DNA: TGTGCCAGCAGTGACAGACAGGGAGTGGCTTTCTTT.